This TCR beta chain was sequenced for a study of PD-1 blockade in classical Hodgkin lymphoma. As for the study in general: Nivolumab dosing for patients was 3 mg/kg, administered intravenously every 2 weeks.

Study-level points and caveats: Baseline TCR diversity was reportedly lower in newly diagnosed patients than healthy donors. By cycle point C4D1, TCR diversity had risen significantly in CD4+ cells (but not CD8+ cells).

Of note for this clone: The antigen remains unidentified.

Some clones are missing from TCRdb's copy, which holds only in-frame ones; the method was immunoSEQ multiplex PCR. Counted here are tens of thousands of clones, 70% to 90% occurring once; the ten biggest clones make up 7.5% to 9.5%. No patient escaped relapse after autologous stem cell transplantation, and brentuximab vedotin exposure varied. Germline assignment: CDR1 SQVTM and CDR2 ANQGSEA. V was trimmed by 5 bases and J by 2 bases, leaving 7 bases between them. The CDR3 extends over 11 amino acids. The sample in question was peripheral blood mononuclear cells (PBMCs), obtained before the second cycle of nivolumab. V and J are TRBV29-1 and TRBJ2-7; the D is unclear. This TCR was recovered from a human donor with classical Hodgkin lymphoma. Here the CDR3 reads CSVSFTYEQYF. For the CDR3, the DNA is TGCAGCGTTTCCTTTACCTACGAGCAGTACTTC.